Given below is one T cell receptor beta chain in context. Its antigen is unknown. The junction does not match germline at one end; this may be a read error. Germline CDR1 and CDR2: SGHAT and FQNNGV. The CDR3 is made up of 11 amino acids. Sequencing was performed with immunoSEQ multiplex PCR; in TCRdb, only in-frame clones are kept and a portion is missing. The data hold 19,000 or so clones, with 90% observed a single time. These data come from a study of chemoradiotherapy in HPV16-positive cancers. General study points: Better recurrence-free survival went with HPV-responsive T-cell expansion in HPV16-positive patients.

Repertoires were sampled repeatedly during chemoradiotherapy. The source is a human donor with HPV-associated anogenital cancer. The chain uses TRBV11-2 and TRBJ2-5; possibly TRBD2 for D (6 bases). Here the sequenced sample was blood, taken from a patient who underwent chemoradiotherapy. The CDR3 reads CASSLDAGRDF. The CDR3 nucleotides are TGTGCCAGCAGCTTAGACGCGGGAAGGGACTTC.